These 32 T cell receptor beta chains came from one sample sequenced in a study of blood T cells in healthy people across ages (dated by TCRdb to the mid-2010s). The library was generated by 5' RACE. These reads were obtained on an Illumina HiSeq 2500. The second PCR ran for roughly 6 to 11 cycles and used a J-beta primer mix along with a sample-barcoded 5' primer. TCRdb trimmed the raw reads at Q25, called clones with MiXCR and kept productive beta chains. Identical CDR3 proteins give one entry, which carries the most common genes and DNA. The sample table shows some 700,000 distinct CDR3 sequences, and 40% to 45% are seen once. The biggest ten clones account for less than 25% of the sample. Material: blood. These receptors all stem from a woman between 55 and 75 years old in good health.

The chain employs TRBV19 and TRBJ2-3; tentatively, D is TRBD1 or TRBD2 (5 bases each). Germline V gene lookup returns CDR1 LNHDA and CDR2 SQIVND (reference sequence). V lost 10 bases, J lost 1 base, and 18 bases lay in between. There are 15 residues in the CDR3. The CDR3 is CATTRMGERTDTQYF. DNA for the CDR3: TGTGCCACAACACGTATGGGGGAGCGCACAGATACGCAGTATTTT.

This clonotype was seen many times. The rearrangement joins TRBV12-3 or TRBV12-4 to TRBJ2-4, with D unresolved. V lost 1 base and J lost 3, with 7 bases in between. This CDR3 contains 14 residues. The CDR3 DNA sequence: TGTGCCAGCAGTTTAGAAGGTGACAAAAACATTCAGTACTTC. Residues: CASSLEGDKNIQYF.

The V call is TRBV29-1, the J call TRBJ2-1; D unclear. V lost 4 bases to trimming and J lost 14 bases, with 21 bases between them. This CDR3 contains 13 residues. Per germline, CDR1 SQVTM and CDR2 ANQGSEA. CDR3 sequence reads: CSVVDSIRRLEFF. In nucleotides, the CDR3 is TGCAGCGTTGTCGACTCGATTCGGAGACTTGAGTTCTTC.

As regards this clonotype: A much larger clone sits a single nucleotide away, making a read error possible. The rearrangement joins TRBV12-3 or TRBV12-4 to TRBJ2-4; tentatively, D is TRBD1 (6 bases). This CDR3 region has 13 residues. CDR3 sequence (DNA): TGTGCCCGCAGGCGGACAGAGACGAACATTCAGTACTTC. This sequence encodes CARRRTETNIQYF.

The J gene is TRBJ2-3, the V gene TRBV4-3; D is unclear. From germline, CDR1 is LGHNA and CDR2 YSLEER. The V end was cut by 2 bases, the J end by 5 bases, with 11 bases between. CDR3 length: 14 amino acids. The CDR3 region is CASSQLTLVDTQYF. The DNA of the CDR3 is TGCGCCAGCAGCCAACTAACCCTGGTAGATACGCAGTATTTT.

This clonotype came up a few times. This chain uses TRBV2 with TRBJ1-1, with a possible D match to TRBD1 (5 bases). The V end was cut by 3 bases, the J end by 7 bases, with 12 bases between. The CDR3 sequence is 13 residues long. The germline gives CDR1 SNHLY, CDR2 FYNNEI. The CDR3 DNA sequence: TGTGCCAGCAGTGATGGGCAGGGCGGTGAAGCTTTCTTT. Its protein product is CASSDGQGGEAFF.

A few counts support this clonotype. V usage is TRBV5-6 and J usage is TRBJ2-7; D is perhaps TRBD2 (6 bases). There are 13 residues in the CDR3. Trimming took off 4 bases at V and 7 bases at J, with 15 bases between the two ends. The germline CDR1 and CDR2 sequences are SGHDT and YYEEEE. CDR3 coding DNA: TGTGCCAGCAGCGGGACGACTAGTTCGGAGCAGTACTTC. It translates to CASSGTTSSEQYF.

The rearrangement links TRBV11-2 to TRBJ2-2, with unresolved D. The CDR3 is 16 amino acids. Germline loops: CDR1 SGHAT, CDR2 FQNNGV. Trimming removed 6 bases from V and 7 bases from J, with 21 bases in between. The CDR3: CASSPAGAQPNGELFF. CDR3 DNA: TGTGCCAGCAGTCCAGCCGGCGCCCAGCCCAACGGGGAGCTGTTTTTT.

The V call is TRBV10-3, the J call TRBJ1-1; weak D call: TRBD1 (5 bases). V lost 8 bases and J lost 8, with 15 bases in between. The CDR3 length is 12 residues. Germline CDR1 and CDR2: ENHRY and SYGVKD. The CDR3 bases are TGTGCCATCGGTCGAGGGGAGTCCGAAGCTTTCTTT. Translated, it gives CAIGRGESEAFF.

This clonotype appeared a few times. V usage is TRBV7-3 and J usage is TRBJ1-2; 7 bases align to TRBD1. Trimming removed 4 bases from V and 2 bases from J; junction bases left unmatched: 4. The V gene's germline CDR1 is SGHTA and CDR2 FQGTGA. CDR3 size: 14 residues. The chain's CDR3 is CASSSGQENYGYTF. The CDR3 DNA reads TGTGCCAGCAGCTCCGGACAGGAGAACTATGGCTACACCTTC.

V gene TRBV30 combines with J gene TRBJ2-5; D is perhaps TRBD1 (6 bases). The germline gives CDR1 GTSNPN, CDR2 SVGIG (reference sequence). The CDR3 is made up of 13 amino acids. V lost 7 bases to trimming and J lost 0 bases, with 12 bases between them. CDR3 DNA: TGTGCCTTCCAGAGGGGGTACCAAGAGACCCAGTACTTC. Translating gives CAFQRGYQETQYF.

This chain uses TRBV3-1 with TRBJ1-1; possible D gene TRBD1, 5 bases. V lost 3 bases, J lost 1 base, and 9 bases lay in between. The germline V gene encodes CDR1 LGHDT and CDR2 YNNKEL (reference sequence). This CDR3 is 14 amino acids long. The CDR3 bases are TGTGCCAGCAGCCACACGGACAAGAACACTGAAGCTTTCTTT. Protein sequence: CASSHTDKNTEAFF.

The V gene is TRBV20-1, the J gene TRBJ2-1; D is possibly TRBD2 (5 bases). The CDR3 runs 14 residues. Germline loops: CDR1 DFQATT, CDR2 SNEGSKA (reference sequence). The germline V and J ends were trimmed by 6 bases and 3 bases, with 15 bases remaining between them. For the CDR3, the DNA is TGCAGTGCCCATCGGCGGGCCAGCTACAATGAGCAGTTCTTC. Translating gives CSAHRRASYNEQFF.

This clonotype was seen ten or more times. V is TRBV7-2 and J is TRBJ2-3; D remains unclear. Trimming left V 1 base short and J 3 bases short, with 5 bases between. CDR1 is SGHTA, CDR2 FQGNSA, per germline. The CDR3 is 13 amino acids. The CDR3 nucleotides are TGTGCCAGCAGCTTAGGAGCAACAGATACGCAGTATTTT. Protein: CASSLGATDTQYF.

As to this clonotype: This clone may be a read error of a much larger clone one base away. The chain is built from TRBV6-2 or TRBV6-3 and TRBJ2-1; D perhaps matches TRBD2 (6 bases). Germline CDR1 is MNHEY and CDR2 is SVGEGT. The CDR3 contains 17 residues. V gave up 2 bases and J gave up 13 bases, with 27 bases separating them. The CDR3 DNA is TGTGCCAGCAGTTACCCGGGACTCCTGGCGAGAGCAGAGACCCAGTTCTTC. As protein: CASSYPGLLARAETQFF.

This sequence joins TRBV3-1 and TRBJ2-5, with 10 bases that match TRBD2. The CDR3 spans 15 residues. V was pared by 4 bases and J by 5 bases, with 7 bases of the junction left unmatched. The germline V gene encodes CDR1 LGHDT and CDR2 YNNKEL (reference sequence). CDR3 bases: TGTGCCAGCAGCCCACTAGCGGGAACGGGGGAGACCCAGTACTTC. Translated, it gives CASSPLAGTGETQYF.

The rearrangement joins TRBV12-3 or TRBV12-4 to TRBJ1-2, with D perhaps TRBD1 (5 bases). The length of the CDR3 is 16 residues. The V end was cut by 2 bases, the J end by 4 bases, with 17 bases between. The CDR3 reads CASSLTPGGTGYGYTF. The CDR3 coding sequence is TGTGCCAGCAGTTTAACCCCGGGTGGGACGGGCTATGGCTACACCTTC.

Only a few counts were recorded for this clonotype. The chain links TRBV20-1 to TRBJ2-5, with 8 positions matching TRBD2. The CDR3 totals 15 residues. V gave up 0 bases and J gave up 4 bases; unmatched junction bases: 7. Germline CDR1 is DFQATT and CDR2 is SNEGSKA (reference sequence). The CDR3 sequence: CSARDLSGSGETQYF. The CDR3 nucleotides read TGCAGTGCTAGAGATCTGAGCGGGAGTGGAGAGACCCAGTACTTC.

A few counts support this clonotype. CDR3 in DNA: TGTGCCAGCAGTGCCATTAGCGGTATCTCCTACAATGAGCAGTACTTC. Encoded protein: CASSAISGISYNEQYF. This rearrangement joins TRBV6-1 to TRBJ2-1; possible D gene TRBD2, 6 bases. TRBJ2-7 matches the DNA end more closely, so the J call is doubtful. The CDR3 sequence is 16 residues long. Germline-derived CDR1 and CDR2 are MNHNS and SASEGT.

This clonotype was observed a handful of times. The V gene is TRBV29-1, the J gene TRBJ1-2; D is unclear. V was cut by 4 bases and J by 6 bases, with 15 bases left in between. Germline lookup yields CDR1 SQVTM and CDR2 ANQGSEA. The CDR3 is made up of 13 amino acids. The CDR3 loop is CSVVEGTVHGYTF. As DNA, the CDR3 is TGCAGCGTTGTCGAGGGAACGGTCCATGGCTACACCTTC. Full variable domain (remainder filled in from reference TRBV29-1 and TRBJ1-2): SAVISQKPSRDICQRGTSLTIQCQVDSQVTMMFWYRQQPGQSLTLIATANQGSEATYESGFVIDKFPISRPNLTFSTLTVSNMSPEDSSIYLCSVVEGTVHGYTFGSGTRLTVV.

The V gene is TRBV11-2, the J gene TRBJ2-3; no clear D. Deletions cut 5 bases from V and 2 bases from J, with 11 bases between. The CDR3 totals 14 residues. Germline assignment: CDR1 SGHAT and CDR2 FQNNGV. CDR3 loop: CASSPPDHTDTQYF. DNA for the CDR3: TGTGCCAGCAGCCCACCCGACCACACAGATACGCAGTATTTT.

This chain uses TRBV24-1 with TRBJ2-1; tentatively, D is TRBD1 (8 bases). This CDR3 region has 18 residues. Germline-derived CDR1 and CDR2 are KGHDR and SFDVKD. Trimming stripped 1 base from V and 6 bases from J, with 21 bases between. This CDR3 reads CATSDFSASGDRGNEQFF. CDR3 coding DNA: TGTGCCACCAGTGATTTTAGTGCTAGCGGAGACAGGGGCAATGAGCAGTTCTTC.

This chain joins TRBV2 and TRBJ2-7, with 8 positions matching TRBD2. The DNA end is more similar to TRBJ2-5, so the J call may be wrong. The CDR3 covers 15 residues. CDR1 is SNHLY, CDR2 FYNNEI, per germline. The CDR3: CASSEVGSGAETQYF. CDR3 coding DNA: TGTGCCAGCAGTGAAGTGGGTAGCGGGGCGGAGACCCAGTACTTC.

The sample holds a few counts of this clonotype. The chain links TRBV20-1 to TRBJ2-7; perhaps TRBD2 as D (5 bases). The CDR3 contains 13 residues. Germline V lookup: CDR1 DFQATT, CDR2 SNEGSKA (reference sequence). V was cut by 1 base and J by 5 bases, with 12 bases left in between. CDR3 residues: CSARGAGRDEQYF. The CDR3 bases are TGCAGTGCTAGAGGGGCGGGCCGAGACGAGCAGTACTTC.

This clonotype was counted between two and nine times. The J gene is TRBJ2-5, the V gene TRBV30; 7 nucleotides line up with TRBD2. With 0 bases clipped from V and 3 bases from J, the junction kept 4 bases outside the gene matches. Per the germline V gene, CDR1 is GTSNPN and CDR2 is SVGIG (reference sequence). The CDR3 has 14 residues. CDR3 region: CAWSVRLAEETQYF. Here the CDR3 DNA reads TGTGCCTGGAGTGTAAGGCTAGCGGAAGAGACCCAGTACTTC. Filled out from reference TRBV30 and TRBJ2-5, the complete variable domain reads SQTIHQWPATLVQPVGSPLSLECTVEGTSNPNLYWYRQAAGRGLQLLFYSVGIGQISSEVPQNLSASRPQDRQFILSSKKLLLSDSGFYLCAWSVRLAEETQYFGPGTRLLVL.

The rearrangement joins TRBV10-3 to TRBJ1-6, with TRBD1 matching over 7 bases. The junction had 7 bases not matched to a gene; V was cut back by 1 base and J by 10 bases. The germline CDR1 and CDR2 sequences are ENHRY and SYGVKD. The CDR3 runs 15 residues. The CDR3 coding sequence is TGTGCCATCAGTGAGTTTAAGGGGGCAGGATCACCCCTCCACTTT. Encoded protein: CAISEFKGAGSPLHF.

This clonotype was seen more than once but under ten times. One end of the junction fails to match germline, which may point to a read error. The rearrangement uses TRBV6-4 and TRBJ2-3; D uncertain. Germline V CDR1 and CDR2: MRHNA, SNTAGT. This CDR3 is built from 14 residues. The CDR3 sequence: CATPGTKGTDAQYF. CDR3 bases: TGTGCCACCCCAGGAACGAAGGGAACAGATGCGCAGTATTTT.

The chain employs TRBV5-1 and TRBJ2-2, with 9 bases lining up with TRBD2. The V gene end was trimmed by 5 bases and the J gene end by 1 base; junction bases not matched to a gene: 12. The CDR3 spans 18 residues. Germline V gene lookup returns CDR1 SGHRS and CDR2 YFSETQ. In nucleotides, the CDR3 is TGCGCCAGCAGTCCCTCTTCTCTAGCGGGGATGAACACCGGGGAGCTGTTTTTT. This encodes CASSPSSLAGMNTGELFF.

Comments on this clonotype: A much larger clone lies one base from this, so it may be a read error. The rearrangement joins TRBV2 to TRBJ2-1, with 9 bases identical to TRBD1. The DNA end is more similar to TRBJ2-7, so the J call may be wrong. The CDR3 spans 15 residues. Germline CDR1 SNHLY, CDR2 FYNNEI. DNA for the CDR3: TGTGCCAGCACCCCGGGACAGGGCTTCGTTGGTGAGCAGTACTTC. Encoded protein: CASTPGQGFVGEQYF.

The V and J genes are TRBV7-2 and TRBJ2-1, with D possibly TRBD1 on 6 matching bases. The CDR3 contains 17 residues. Germline CDR1 reads SGHTA; CDR2 reads FQGNSA. V lost 11 bases and J 8 bases, leaving 31 bases between the germline ends. CDR3 region: CAGILQATGGYGDEQFF. The CDR3 bases are TGTGCCGGCATCCTTCAGGCGACAGGAGGTTATGGCGATGAGCAGTTCTTC.

This clonotype was seen many times. This rearrangement joins TRBV20-1 to TRBJ2-3; no definite D call. V was clipped by 3 bases and J by 5 bases, with 9 bases between them. This CDR3 region has 12 residues. CDR1 DFQATT and CDR2 SNEGSKA come from the germline V gene (reference sequence). The CDR3 bases are TGCAGTGCTAGGAGACGAGGAGATACGCAGTATTTT. Translation gives CSARRRGDTQYF.

V usage is TRBV4-2 and J usage is TRBJ2-1, with 8 positions matching TRBD2. CDR1 is LGHNA, CDR2 YNFKEQ, per germline. The V gene end was trimmed by 2 bases and the J gene end by 7 bases; junction bases not matched to a gene: 7. The CDR3 length is 15 residues. CDR3 nucleotide sequence: TGTGCCAGCAGCCAACCAGGGACTAGATATAATGAGCAGTTCTTC. It yields the protein CASSQPGTRYNEQFF.